This entry lists 3 T cell receptor beta chains sequenced from one sample in a study of long-term antiretroviral therapy in people with HIV. Version v3.0 of the immunoSEQ assay ran at survey level. Assay used: immunoSEQ multiplex PCR; TCRdb lists only in-frame clones, some missing. The sample has tens of thousands of clones, approximately 94% seen once; the top ten hold about 3%. Sample: unsorted PBMCs, taken 7.3 to 7.5 years after starting antiretroviral therapy. These receptors were taken from a man aged 50 or older with HIV.

The V call is TRBV5-4, the J call TRBJ1-1, with a tentative D call TRBD1 (6 bases). From germline, CDR1 is SGHNT and CDR2 YYREEE (reference sequence). The CDR3 is 15 amino acids. With 0 bases removed from V and 4 bases from J, the gap between germline ends came to 13 bases. The CDR3 DNA sequence: TGTGCCAGCAGCTTGGCCCGGGGGCAGGGCACTGAAGCTTTCTTT. Its protein product is CASSLARGQGTEAFF.

The count of this clone is one. The V call is TRBV5-1, the J call TRBJ2-3; tentative D call: TRBD1 (5 bases). V was cut by 0 bases and J by 4 bases, with 9 bases left in between. Germline V lookup: CDR1 SGHRS, CDR2 YFSETQ. The CDR3 runs 14 residues. CDR3 sequence (DNA): TGCGCCAGCAGCTTGGGGGGCTGGTCAGATACGCAGTATTTT. Protein: CASSLGGWSDTQYF.

The J gene is TRBJ2-7, the V gene TRBV10-2; perhaps D is TRBD1 or TRBD2 (5 bases each). CDR3 length equals 14 residues. In germline, CDR1 is WSHSY, CDR2 SAAADI. Deletions cut 2 bases from V and 1 base from J, with 9 bases between. The CDR3 bases are TGCGCCAGCAGTGAGCCCGGGGCGTCCTACGAGCAGTACTTC. Encoded protein: CASSEPGASYEQYF.